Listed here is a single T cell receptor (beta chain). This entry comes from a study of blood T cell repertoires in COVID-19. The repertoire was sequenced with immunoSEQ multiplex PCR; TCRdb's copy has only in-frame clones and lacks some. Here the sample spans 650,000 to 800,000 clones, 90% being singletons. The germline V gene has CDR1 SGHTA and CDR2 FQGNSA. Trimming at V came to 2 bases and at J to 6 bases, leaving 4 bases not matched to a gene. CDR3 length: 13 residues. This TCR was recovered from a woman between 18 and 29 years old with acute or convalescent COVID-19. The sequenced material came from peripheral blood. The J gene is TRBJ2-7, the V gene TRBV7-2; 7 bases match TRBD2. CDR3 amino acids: CASSLRTRVEQYF. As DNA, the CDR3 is TGTGCCAGCAGCTTACGGACTAGGGTCGAGCAGTACTTC.